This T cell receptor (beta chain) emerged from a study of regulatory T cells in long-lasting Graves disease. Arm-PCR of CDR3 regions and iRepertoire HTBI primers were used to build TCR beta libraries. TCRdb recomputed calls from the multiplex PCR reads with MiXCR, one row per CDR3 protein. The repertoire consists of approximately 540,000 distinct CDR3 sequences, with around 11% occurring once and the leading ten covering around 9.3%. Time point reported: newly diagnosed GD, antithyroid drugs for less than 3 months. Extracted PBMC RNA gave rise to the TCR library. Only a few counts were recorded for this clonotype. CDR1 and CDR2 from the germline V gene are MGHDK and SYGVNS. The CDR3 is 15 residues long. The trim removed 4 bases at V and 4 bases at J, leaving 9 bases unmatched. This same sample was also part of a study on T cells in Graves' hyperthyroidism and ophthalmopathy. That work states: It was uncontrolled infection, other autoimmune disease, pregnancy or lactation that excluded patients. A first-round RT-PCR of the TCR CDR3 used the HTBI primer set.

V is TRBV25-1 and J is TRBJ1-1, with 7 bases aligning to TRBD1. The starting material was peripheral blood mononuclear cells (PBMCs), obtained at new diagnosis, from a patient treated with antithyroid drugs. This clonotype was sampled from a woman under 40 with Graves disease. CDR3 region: CASSAGGLGGTEAFF. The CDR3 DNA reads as TGTGCCAGCAGTGCAGGGGGATTGGGCGGCACTGAAGCTTTCTTT.